This T cell receptor beta chain is drawn from a study of blood T cell repertoires in COVID-19. CDR1 and CDR2 (germline): MNHEY, SVGAGI. The CDR3 consists of 14 residues. The V segment lost 6 bases and the J segment 0 bases; nucleotides outside the gene matches: 5. During active infection, Seattle patients enrolled and were then monitored through disease. Clones were read by immunoSEQ multiplex PCR, and TCRdb kept only the in-frame ones, dropping some. The data hold approximately 100,000 clones, with about 90% observed a single time. This sequence was found in a human donor with COVID-19, enrolled during active disease. The donor label of this sample is uncertain. The sequencing sample was made of peripheral blood. The V gene is TRBV6-5, the J gene TRBJ2-7; 7 bases line up with TRBD1. The CDR3 coding sequence is TGTGCCAGCAGGACCGACAGGGACTCCTACGAGCAGTACTTC. Its translation is CASRTDRDSYEQYF.